One and the same sample provided the 3 T cell receptor beta chains below, sequenced in a study of long-term antiretroviral therapy in people with HIV. Survey-level immunoSEQ v3.0 assays were run. Measured with immunoSEQ multiplex PCR; TCRdb has only the in-frame clones, and not every one. This sample carries approximately 17,000 clones, more than 65% of them seen once, and the ten largest clones take 13% to 15%. The specimen comprised unsorted PBMCs, sampled approximately 14 months before starting antiretroviral therapy. The receptors shown here come from a man younger than 45 with HIV.

In this sample, this clone turned up a few times. This sequence joins TRBV27 and TRBJ1-1; 8 nucleotides align to TRBD1. Germline V lookup: CDR1 MNHEY, CDR2 SMNVEV (reference sequence). The CDR3 covers 13 residues. V was pared by 8 bases and J by 4 bases, with 6 bases of the junction left unmatched. The CDR3 protein is CASGDRLGTEAFF. The CDR3 DNA is TGTGCCAGCGGGGACAGGCTGGGCACTGAAGCTTTCTTT.

V usage is TRBV6-5 and J usage is TRBJ1-2, with 8 bases that match TRBD1. J lost 4 bases, V lost 2 bases, and 9 bases had no gene match. The CDR3 runs 16 residues. Germline V gene lookup returns CDR1 MNHEY and CDR2 SVGAGI. CDR3 in DNA: TGTGCCAGCAGTTACCCGGGACAGGAAGGGTCCTATGGCTACACCTTC. Translation gives CASSYPGQEGSYGYTF.

This chain uses TRBV11-2 with TRBJ2-3, with D unresolved. V gave up 2 bases and J gave up 5 bases, with 11 bases separating them. The CDR3 loop spans 14 amino acids. Germline lookup yields CDR1 SGHAT and CDR2 FQNNGV. This CDR3 reads CASSLPGWGDTQYF. As DNA, the CDR3 is TGTGCCAGCAGCTTACCTGGTTGGGGAGATACGCAGTATTTT.